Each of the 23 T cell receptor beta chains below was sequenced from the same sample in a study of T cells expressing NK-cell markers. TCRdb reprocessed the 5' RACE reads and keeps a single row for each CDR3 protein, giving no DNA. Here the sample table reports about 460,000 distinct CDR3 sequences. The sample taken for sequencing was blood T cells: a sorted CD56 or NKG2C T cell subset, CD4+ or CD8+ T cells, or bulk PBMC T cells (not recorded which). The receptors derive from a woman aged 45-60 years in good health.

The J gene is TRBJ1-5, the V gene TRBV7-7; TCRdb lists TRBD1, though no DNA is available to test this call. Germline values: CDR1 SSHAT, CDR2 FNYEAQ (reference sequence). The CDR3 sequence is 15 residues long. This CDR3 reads CASSLRDMFDQPQHF.

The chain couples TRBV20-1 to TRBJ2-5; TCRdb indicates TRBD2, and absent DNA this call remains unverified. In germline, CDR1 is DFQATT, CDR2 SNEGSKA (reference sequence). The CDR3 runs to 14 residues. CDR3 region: CSADGAGGQETQYF.

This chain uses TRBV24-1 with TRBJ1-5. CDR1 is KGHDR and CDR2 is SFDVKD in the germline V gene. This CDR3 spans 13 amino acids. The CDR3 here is CATMSGVGQPQHF.

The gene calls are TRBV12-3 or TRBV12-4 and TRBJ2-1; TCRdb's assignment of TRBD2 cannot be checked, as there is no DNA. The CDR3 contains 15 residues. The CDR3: CASSSTSGRITEQFF.

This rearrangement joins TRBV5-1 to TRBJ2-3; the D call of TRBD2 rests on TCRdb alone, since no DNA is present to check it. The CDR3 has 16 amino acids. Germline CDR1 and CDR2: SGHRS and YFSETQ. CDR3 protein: CASSRWRVKDEDTQYF.

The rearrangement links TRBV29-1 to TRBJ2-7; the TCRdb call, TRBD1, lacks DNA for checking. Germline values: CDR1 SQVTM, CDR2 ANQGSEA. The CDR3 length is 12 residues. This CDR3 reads CSVRVGSYEQYF.

CDR3: CASSDRPLAGELFF. The gene calls are TRBV11-3 and TRBJ2-2; the D call of TRBD1 rests on TCRdb alone, since no DNA is present to check it. There are 14 residues in the CDR3. The germline V gene has CDR1 SGHNT and CDR2 YENEEA.

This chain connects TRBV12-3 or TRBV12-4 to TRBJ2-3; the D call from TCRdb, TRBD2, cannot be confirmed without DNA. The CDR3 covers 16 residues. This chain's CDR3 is CASSIRTRKGTDTQYF.

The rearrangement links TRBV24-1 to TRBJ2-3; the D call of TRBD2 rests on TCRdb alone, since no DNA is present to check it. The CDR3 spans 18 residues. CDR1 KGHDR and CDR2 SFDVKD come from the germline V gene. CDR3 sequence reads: CATSELGNGRARADTQYF.

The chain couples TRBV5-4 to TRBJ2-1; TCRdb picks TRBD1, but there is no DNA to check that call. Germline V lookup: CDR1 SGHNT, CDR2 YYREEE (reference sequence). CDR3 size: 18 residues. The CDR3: CASSLVGLQGRGYNEQFF.

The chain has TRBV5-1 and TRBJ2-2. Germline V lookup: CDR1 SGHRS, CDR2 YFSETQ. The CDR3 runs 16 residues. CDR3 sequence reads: CASSLAASMNTGELFF.

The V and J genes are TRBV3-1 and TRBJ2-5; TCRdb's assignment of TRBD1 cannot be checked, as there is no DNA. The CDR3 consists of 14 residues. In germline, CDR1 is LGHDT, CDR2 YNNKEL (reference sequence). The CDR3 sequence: CASVSRGGGETQYF.

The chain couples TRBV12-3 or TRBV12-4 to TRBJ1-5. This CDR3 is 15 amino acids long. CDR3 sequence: CASSFMSGSNQPQHF.

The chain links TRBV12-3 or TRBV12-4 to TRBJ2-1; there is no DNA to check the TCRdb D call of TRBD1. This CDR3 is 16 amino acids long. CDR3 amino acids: CASSFRLMGSPGEQFF.

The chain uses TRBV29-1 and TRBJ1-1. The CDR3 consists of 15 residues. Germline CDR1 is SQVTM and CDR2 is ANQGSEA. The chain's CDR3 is CSVELGLYQNTEAFF.

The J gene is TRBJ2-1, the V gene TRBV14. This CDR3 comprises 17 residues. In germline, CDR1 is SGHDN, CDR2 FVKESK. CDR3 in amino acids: CASSLRVVSFSYNEQFF.

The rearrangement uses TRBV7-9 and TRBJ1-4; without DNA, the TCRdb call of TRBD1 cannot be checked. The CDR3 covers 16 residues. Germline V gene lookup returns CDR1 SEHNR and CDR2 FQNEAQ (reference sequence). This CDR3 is CASSSIRGARNEKLFF.

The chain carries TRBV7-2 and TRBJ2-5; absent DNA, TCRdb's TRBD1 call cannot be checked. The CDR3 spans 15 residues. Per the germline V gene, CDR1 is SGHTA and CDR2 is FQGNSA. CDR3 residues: CASSLAGGSGETQYF.

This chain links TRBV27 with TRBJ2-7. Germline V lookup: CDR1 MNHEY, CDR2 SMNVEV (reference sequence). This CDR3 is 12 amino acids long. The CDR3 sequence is CASRPTSYEQYF.

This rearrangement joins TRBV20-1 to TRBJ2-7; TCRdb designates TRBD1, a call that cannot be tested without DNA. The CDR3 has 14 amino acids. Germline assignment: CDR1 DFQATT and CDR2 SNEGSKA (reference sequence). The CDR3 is CSATKGVSGYEQYF.

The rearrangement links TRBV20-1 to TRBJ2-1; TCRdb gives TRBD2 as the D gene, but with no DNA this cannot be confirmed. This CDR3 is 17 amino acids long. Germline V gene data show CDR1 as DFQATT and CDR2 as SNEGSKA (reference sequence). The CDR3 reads CSARNLAEVVRYNEQFF.

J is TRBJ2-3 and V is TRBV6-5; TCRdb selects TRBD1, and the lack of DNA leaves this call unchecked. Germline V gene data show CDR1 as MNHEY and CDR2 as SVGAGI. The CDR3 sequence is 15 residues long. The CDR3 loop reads CASSTGTGLGDTQYF.

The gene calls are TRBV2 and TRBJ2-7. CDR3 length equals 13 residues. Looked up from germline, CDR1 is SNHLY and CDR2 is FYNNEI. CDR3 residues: CASGKGPYYEQYF.